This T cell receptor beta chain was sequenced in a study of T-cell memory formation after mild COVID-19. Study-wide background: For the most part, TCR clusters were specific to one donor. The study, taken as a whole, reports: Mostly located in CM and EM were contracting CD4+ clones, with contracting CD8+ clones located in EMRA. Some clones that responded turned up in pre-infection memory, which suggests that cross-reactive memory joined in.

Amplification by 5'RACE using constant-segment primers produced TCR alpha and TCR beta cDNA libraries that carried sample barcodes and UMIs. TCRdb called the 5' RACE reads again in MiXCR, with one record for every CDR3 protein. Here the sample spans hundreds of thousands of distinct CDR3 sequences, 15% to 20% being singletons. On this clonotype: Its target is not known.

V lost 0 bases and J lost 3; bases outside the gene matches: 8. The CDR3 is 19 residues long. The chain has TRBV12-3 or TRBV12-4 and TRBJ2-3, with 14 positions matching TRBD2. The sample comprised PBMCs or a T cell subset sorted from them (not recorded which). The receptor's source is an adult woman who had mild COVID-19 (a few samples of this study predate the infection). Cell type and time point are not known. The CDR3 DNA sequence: TGTGCCAGCAGTTTAGCTCGACTAGCGGGGGGGCCGGGTACAGATACGCAGTATTTT. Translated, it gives CASSLARLAGGPGTDTQYF.